This T cell receptor (beta chain) was recorded in a study of blood T cell repertoires in COVID-19. On this clone: The same CDR3 is also encoded by other DNA sequences in this sample.

Per germline, CDR1 SGHTA and CDR2 FQGNSA. V was cut by 2 bases and J by 4 bases, with 11 bases left in between. CDR3 length: 14 residues. Participants spanned ages about 18 to 95 years and resided in roughly 22 US areas. Participants reported their clinical history, and cohort assignment relied on those reports. Some clones are missing from TCRdb's copy, which holds only in-frame ones; the method was immunoSEQ multiplex PCR. The sample consists of 110,000 to 150,000 clones, about nine tenths of them appearing once. The chain uses TRBV7-2 and TRBJ2-5, with TRBD2 as a possible D gene (6 bases). This receptor was obtained from a middle-aged man who had recovered from COVID-19. The sample consisted of PBMCs or T cells enriched from blood (not recorded which). The CDR3 DNA is TGTGCCAGCAGCTTAAATCGGGGGAGAGAGACCCAGTACTTC. Its translation: CASSLNRGRETQYF.